This T cell receptor beta chain is from a study of blood T cell repertoires in COVID-19. Study-level information: T cells, B-cell-depleted T cells, or PBMCs provided the cDNA or gDNA that served as material.

This clone has a single count. The data were produced by immunoSEQ multiplex PCR, yet TCRdb's version contains in-frame clones alone and is incomplete. The sample shows more than 110,000 clones, approximately 81% of them seen only once. This CDR3 spans 15 amino acids. Trimming pared 2 bases from V and 2 bases from J, leaving 13 bases between. Per germline, CDR1 MNHEY and CDR2 SVGEGT. The sequencing sample was made of PBMCs or T cells enriched from blood (not recorded which). This chain uses TRBV6-2 or TRBV6-3 with TRBJ2-7; the D gene is possibly TRBD1 (7 bases). This clonotype was obtained from a middle-aged man with acute COVID-19. The CDR3 reads CASSYGGTAAYEQYF. The CDR3 DNA is TGTGCCAGCAGTTACGGGGGGACAGCCGCCTACGAGCAGTACTTC.